This T cell receptor (beta chain) was sequenced during a study of OX40 agonist ivuxolimab in advanced cancers. The study in broad terms: Ivuxolimab, which targeted the costimulatory receptor OX40 (CD134), was an agonistic, fully human IgG2 monoclonal antibody. Of the roughly 50 dose-escalation patients, hepatocellular carcinoma was present in about 20, melanoma in roughly 15, renal cell carcinoma in 9 and head and neck cancer in 9. The paper reports the monotherapy dose-escalation portion (N of about 47 patients) of the phase I ivuxolimab trial. Intravenous ivuxolimab was administered to patients every 2 weeks at six dose levels: 0.01, 0.1, 0.3, 1.5, 3 and 10 mg/kg. In the dose-escalation cohort, about four fifths of patients were male, and the mean age was around 65 years with a range of 23 to 79. Partial responses were achieved by three dose-escalation patients, of whom one had hepatocellular carcinoma and two had cutaneous melanoma. The point of sequencing TCRbeta in the periphery was to test whether ivuxolimab changed TCR sequence diversity and drove clonal T-cell expansion. Prior anti-PD-1, anti-PD-L1 or anti-CTLA-4 therapy was permitted, and checkpoint inhibitors had been received by 30% to 40% of dose-escalation patients.

Here is what the overall study found, with its caveats: In the 0.1-3.0 mg/kg groups, partial responders had among the lowest normalized peripheral clonal expansion, particularly in CD8+ T cells. At doses of 0.1 to 3.0 mg/kg, clonal expansion of both CD4+ and CD8+ blood T cells was observed from baseline to week 6. Antigen specificity was not determined for the clonally expanded peripheral T cells. Low levels of normalized T-cell clonal expansion were also seen in some patients who did not respond. On average, CD8+ T cells showed more expanded clones than CD4+ T cells after ivuxolimab.

From the germline V gene (reference sequence), CDR1 is SGHKS and CDR2 is YYEKEE. The germline ends are 15 bases apart after V is trimmed by 4 bases and J by 4 bases. From the cysteine through the phenylalanine, the CDR3 covers 15 amino acids. Only the CDR3 DNA is retained, 45 bases long and in frame from the first base. To sequence the TCRbeta CDR3 region, genomic DNA was isolated from the sorted cells. The immunoSEQ Assay was used to sequence the TCRbeta CDR3 regions. In TCRdb, the immuneACCESS table is reduced to in-frame sequences with V and J assigned. These tables do not hold every clone; where another copy was compared, an unresolved V gene accounts for under half, and the others remain unexplained. The sample records some 80,000 clones, 85% to 90% of which are singletons. The ten largest account for roughly 0.71% of the sample. Patients with autoimmune disease history or receiving systemic immunosuppression were excluded from the trial. Peripheral blood for TCR sequencing was drawn from every dose cohort at baseline, at cycle 4 day 1 and at cycle 7 day 1. Samples were obtained from an open-label, multicenter, first-in-human phase I dose-escalation trial of ivuxolimab. Adults with locally advanced or metastatic melanoma, renal cell carcinoma, hepatocellular carcinoma or head and neck squamous cell carcinoma were enrolled in the trial. Before TCR sequencing, CD4+ T cells and CD8+ T cells were sorted from peripheral blood as separate populations.

As to this clone: The antigen this receptor binds is unknown. No much larger clonotype is one base removed from it; base qualities were not supplied.

This TCR derives from an adult with an advanced solid tumor such as melanoma, head and neck, liver or kidney cancer. The chain uses TRBV5-5 and TRBJ1-3, with a tentative D gene TRBD1 over 6 matching bases. Sequenced material: CD4+ or CD8+ T cells sorted from blood, taken in a trial of the OX40 agonist ivuxolimab. The CDR3: CASSRRQVSGNTIYF. The DNA sequence follows: TGTGCCAGCAGCAGACGACAGGTTTCGGGAAACACCATATATTTT.